This T cell receptor (beta chain) was documented in a study of blood T cell repertoires in COVID-19. Study-wide background: The analysed material was cDNA or gDNA that came from T cells, B-cell-depleted T cells, or PBMCs.

The length of the CDR3 is 16 residues. Germline values: CDR1 LNHDA, CDR2 SQIVND (reference sequence). V lost 2 bases to trimming and J lost 0 bases, with 10 bases between them. This clone is a singleton in its sample. In the original processing: Amplification of reference gene primers provided the estimated nucleated cell counts. Assay used: immunoSEQ multiplex PCR; TCRdb lists only in-frame clones, some missing. V and J calls and clone size are copied from that table; D and trimming were computed from the DNA. The data hold 9,000 to 13,000 clones, with approximately 88% observed a single time. The TCR originated in a human donor in a cohort sampled during active COVID-19. Input material: peripheral blood. J is TRBJ1-4 and V is TRBV19; unclear D gene. The CDR3 DNA reads as TGTGCCAGTAGTATAATCCGACACTCAACTAATGAAAAACTGTTTTTT. This codes for CASSIIRHSTNEKLFF.